Below, 28 T cell receptor beta chains from the same sample are listed, as sequenced in a study of blood T cell repertoires in COVID-19. Clones were read by immunoSEQ multiplex PCR, and TCRdb kept only the in-frame ones, dropping some. This sample carries over 85,000 clones, approximately 89% of them seen once, and the ten largest clones take about 2.5%. Sequencing used peripheral blood. The origin of the receptors is a human donor with active COVID-19. The donor label of this sample is uncertain.

The genes are TRBV9 and TRBJ2-7; D unclear. The CDR3 runs to 15 residues. Germline assignment: CDR1 SGDLS and CDR2 YYNGEE. Deletions cut 1 base from V and 0 bases from J, with 11 bases between. The CDR3: CASSVSPGYSYEQYF. The DNA of the CDR3 is TGTGCCAGCAGCGTATCCCCAGGATACTCCTACGAGCAGTACTTC.

The chain is built from TRBV7-2 and TRBJ2-1; D ambiguous. CDR3 length equals 14 residues. Trimming took off 2 bases at V and 8 bases at J, with 13 bases between the two ends. Germline V lookup: CDR1 SGHTA, CDR2 FQGNSA. CDR3 in amino acids: CASSLISMQDEQFF. CDR3 in DNA: TGTGCCAGCAGCTTAATAAGTATGCAGGATGAGCAGTTCTTC. The entire variable domain, with the rest obtained from reference TRBV7-2 and TRBJ2-1, is as follows: GAGVSQSPSNKVTEKGKDVELRCDPISGHTALYWYRQSLGQGLEFLIYFQGNSAPDKSGLPSDRFSAERTGGSVSTLTIQRTQQEDSAVYLCASSLISMQDEQFFGPGTRLTVL.

J is TRBJ2-1 and V is TRBV7-9, with TRBD2 matching 9 bases. Germline lookup yields CDR1 SEHNR and CDR2 FQNEAQ (reference sequence). V lost 5 bases, J lost 8 bases, and 13 bases stayed unmatched. This CDR3 contains 16 residues. CDR3 amino acids: CASSLGGGGGAYEQFF. The CDR3 DNA reads TGTGCCAGCAGCCTCGGTGGGGGCGGGGGGGCCTATGAGCAGTTCTTC.

The genes are TRBV6-2 or TRBV6-3 and TRBJ2-1; no reliable D call. Trimming removed 6 bases at V and 10 bases at J, with 10 bases between. The CDR3 spans 11 residues. CDR1 MNHEY and CDR2 SVGEGT come from the germline V gene. In DNA form, the CDR3 reads TGTGCCAGCAGCCCCCTAGAGGAGCAGTTCTTC. Translating it yields CASSPLEEQFF.

The rearrangement joins TRBV24-1 to TRBJ1-1; TRBD1 matches at 10 bases. CDR1 and CDR2 from the germline V gene are KGHDR and SFDVKD. V was clipped by 3 bases and J by 10 bases; unmatched bases: 1. The CDR3 has 12 residues. The CDR3 DNA reads TGTGCCACCAGTGATGGGGACAGGGGAGCTTTCTTT. Its protein product is CATSDGDRGAFF.

CDR3 in DNA: TGTGCCACCAGTGTGGGCAGCTATGGCTACACCTTC. The encoded protein is CATSVGSYGYTF. The rearrangement joins TRBV24-1 to TRBJ1-2; D remains ambiguous. Germline V lookup: CDR1 KGHDR, CDR2 SFDVKD. V lost 5 bases to trimming and J lost 4 bases, with 7 bases between them. The CDR3 consists of 12 residues.

The chain uses TRBV18 and TRBJ1-3, with a possible D match to TRBD1 (6 bases). The CDR3 consists of 15 residues. The V end was cut by 4 bases, the J end by 3 bases, with 13 bases between. Looked up from germline, CDR1 is KGHSH and CDR2 is LQKENI. The DNA of the CDR3 is TGTGCCAGCTCACAACAGGGAATGATTGGAAACACCATATATTTT. Amino acid sequence: CASSQQGMIGNTIYF.

The chain is built from TRBV7-9 and TRBJ2-7; D might be TRBD1 (5 bases). CDR3 length equals 16 residues. V lost 4 bases, J lost 0 bases, and 16 bases lay in between. Germline CDR1 SEHNR, CDR2 FQNEAQ (reference sequence). CDR3 bases: TGTGCCAGCAGCTCCAGAGACAGAGCAATCTCCTACGAGCAGTACTTC. Translating it yields CASSSRDRAISYEQYF.

This clone was observed a single time. This chain joins TRBV10-3 and TRBJ2-1; 10 bases match TRBD1. V was clipped by 3 bases and J by 8 bases; unmatched bases: 7. Germline V gene data show CDR1 as ENHRY and CDR2 as SYGVKD. The length of the CDR3 is 15 residues. CDR3 in DNA: TGTGCCATCAGTGAAGGGACAGGGGCCATGGATGAGCAGTTCTTC. This codes for CAISEGTGAMDEQFF.

This rearrangement joins TRBV14 to TRBJ1-6; possibly TRBD1 for D (5 bases). CDR1 is SGHDN, CDR2 FVKESK, per germline. CDR3 length: 18 residues. V gave up 0 bases and J gave up 8 bases, with 20 bases separating them. CDR3 sequence (DNA): TGTGCCAGCAGCCAAGAGGGTAGCGGTGCAGGGAACTATTCACCCCTCCACTTT. It translates to CASSQEGSGAGNYSPLHF.

The chain uses TRBV7-2 and TRBJ1-2; D is possibly TRBD1 (5 bases). Trimming pared 1 base from V and 1 base from J, leaving 13 bases between. This CDR3 spans 16 amino acids. Germline CDR1 and CDR2: SGHTA and FQGNSA. The CDR3 loop reads CASSLDSKGVNYGYTF. The CDR3 bases are TGTGCCAGCAGCTTAGACAGCAAAGGGGTTAACTATGGCTACACCTTC.

This sequence joins TRBV7-9 and TRBJ2-2; 9 bases line up with TRBD2. V lost 5 bases and J lost 4; bases outside the gene matches: 5. The CDR3 covers 15 residues. Germline CDR1 and CDR2: SEHNR and FQNEAQ (reference sequence). The CDR3 DNA reads TGTGCCAGCAGCCCCGGACTAGCGAGCACCGGGGAGCTGTTTTTT. Translated: CASSPGLASTGELFF. Full variable domain (missing parts from reference TRBV7-9 and TRBJ2-2): DTGVSQNPRHKITKRGQNVTFRCDPISEHNRLYWYRQTLGQGPEFLTYFQNEAQLEKSRLLSDRFSAERPKGSFSTLEIQRTEQGDSAMYLCASSPGLASTGELFFGEGSRLTVL.

The J gene is TRBJ1-2, the V gene TRBV3-1 (or the pseudogene TRBV3-2), with 8 bases fitting TRBD1. Germline V lookup: CDR1 LGHDT, CDR2 YNNKEL (reference sequence). This CDR3 is built from 14 residues. With 3 bases clipped from V and 5 bases from J, the junction kept 5 bases outside the gene matches. CDR3 sequence: CASSHTDREYGYTF. The CDR3 DNA sequence: TGTGCCAGCAGCCATACGGACAGGGAGTATGGCTACACCTTC.

This clone was seen once. The CDR3 here is CASSVNPSGGEFQETQYF. The CDR3 DNA follows: TGTGCCAGCAGTGTTAACCCTAGCGGGGGTGAATTCCAAGAGACCCAGTACTTC. The chain uses TRBV6-1 and TRBJ2-5; 10 bases map to TRBD2. The CDR3 is 18 residues long. V lost 4 bases and J lost 1; bases outside the gene matches: 12. Germline assignment: CDR1 MNHNS and CDR2 SASEGT.

The CDR3 DNA reads as TGTGCCAGCACACTACCTGGGACAGAATCCGAGCAGTACTTC. Residues: CASTLPGTESEQYF. The gene calls are TRBV2 and TRBJ2-7, with TRBD1 matching over 7 bases. V dropped 7 bases and J dropped 6; count of bases not matched to a gene: 12. CDR1 and CDR2 (germline): SNHLY, FYNNEI. The CDR3 is 14 amino acids. Variable domain in full (rest from reference TRBV2 and TRBJ2-7): EPEVTQTPSHQVTQMGQEVILRCVPISNHLYFYWYRQILGQKVEFLVSFYNNEISEKSEIFDDQFSVERPDGSNFTLKIRSTKLEDSAMYFCASTLPGTESEQYFGPGTRLTVT.

V is TRBV5-1 and J is TRBJ1-4; 9 bases match TRBD1. The CDR3 totals 17 residues. After removal of 0 bases from V and 3 bases from J, the junction contained 6 bases not matched to a gene. In germline, CDR1 is SGHRS, CDR2 YFSETQ. CDR3 loop: CASSLAPGTGSNEKLFF. Written as DNA, the CDR3 is TGCGCCAGCAGCTTGGCCCCCGGGACAGGGTCTAATGAAAAACTGTTTTTT.

The chain carries TRBV10-3 and TRBJ2-5, with 7 positions matching TRBD2. The CDR3 covers 14 residues. Germline CDR1 and CDR2: ENHRY and SYGVKD. Trimming took 5 bases from V and 0 from J; bases not matched to a gene: 3. The CDR3 DNA sequence: TGTGCCATCAGTCAGCTAGCGGACCAAGAGACCCAGTACTTC. It translates to CAISQLADQETQYF.

This chain joins TRBV5-6 and TRBJ1-5, with TRBD1 matching over 7 bases. CDR1 SGHDT and CDR2 YYEEEE come from the germline V gene. This CDR3 is built from 15 residues. Losses at the gene ends were 4 bases for V and 6 bases for J; bases not matched to a gene: 10. The CDR3 here is CASSTRGGQTQPQHF. The CDR3 DNA is TGTGCCAGCAGCACCCGGGGGGGACAGACTCAGCCCCAGCATTTT. The full variable domain, in which reference TRBV5-6 and TRBJ1-5 provide the parts outside the CDR3, is DAGVTQSPTHLIKTRGQQVTLRCSPKSGHDTVSWYQQALGQGPQFIFQYYEEEERQRGNFPDRFSGHQFPNYSSELNVNALLLGDSALYLCASSTRGGQTQPQHFGDGTRLSIL.

The chain combines TRBV27 with TRBJ1-1; no definite D call. The V gene's germline CDR1 is MNHEY and CDR2 SMNVEV (reference sequence). This CDR3 spans 14 amino acids. Trimming stripped 8 bases from V and 2 bases from J, with 15 bases between. The CDR3 DNA is TGTGCCAGCGGACCAGAGGCGGGAAACACTGAAGCTTTCTTT. Translated: CASGPEAGNTEAFF.

V is TRBV18 and J is TRBJ2-7, with D perhaps matching TRBD1 (6 bases). V lost 4 bases and J lost 4, with 14 bases in between. This CDR3 is built from 14 residues. Germline CDR1 and CDR2: KGHSH and LQKENI. The CDR3 sequence is CASSLRWGLYEQYF. The DNA of the CDR3 is TGTGCCAGCTCACTCCGATGGGGGCTTTACGAGCAGTACTTC. Full variable domain (outside the CDR3, taken from reference TRBV18 and TRBJ2-7): NAGVMQNPRHLVRRRGQEARLRCSPMKGHSHVYWYRQLPEEGLKFMVYLQKENIIDESGMPKERFSAEFPKEGPSILRIQQVVRGDSAAYFCASSLRWGLYEQYFGPGTRLTVT.

CDR3 residues: CASGQGYGNTIYF. DNA for the CDR3: TGTGCCAGTGGACAGGGGTATGGAAACACCATATATTTT. V gene TRBV12-3 or TRBV12-4 combines with J gene TRBJ1-3, with 9 bases that match TRBD1. This CDR3 contains 13 residues. Unmatched junction bases numbered 3, after V lost 9 bases and J lost 3 bases.

In this sample, this clone turned up once. The V and J genes are TRBV6-2 or TRBV6-3 and TRBJ2-3, with TRBD2 matching 14 bases. Trimming at V came to 4 bases and at J to 7 bases, leaving 1 base not matched to a gene. The CDR3 length is 14 residues. Germline assignment: CDR1 MNHEY and CDR2 SVGEGT. CDR3 coding DNA: TGTGCCAGCAGTTGGACTAGCGGGGGGAATACGCAGTATTTT. Protein product: CASSWTSGGNTQYF.

The chain carries TRBV2 and TRBJ2-3; D is perhaps TRBD1 (6 bases). Trimming shortened V by 6 bases and J by 12 bases, and 16 bases separated the two germline ends. CDR1 and CDR2 (germline): SNHLY, FYNNEI. The CDR3 spans 12 residues. DNA of the CDR3: TGTGCCAGCAGAAAGATAGACAGGTTTCAGTATTTT. Amino acid sequence: CASRKIDRFQYF.

The chain is built from TRBV5-1 and TRBJ2-7; D is perhaps TRBD1 (5 bases). V lost 7 bases and J 4 bases, leaving 21 bases between the germline ends. This CDR3 has 15 amino acids. Germline CDR1 is SGHRS and CDR2 is YFSETQ. In DNA, the CDR3 is TGCGCCAGCCGTAAGGACCGGACACCACCTTACGAGCAGTACTTC. Translated: CASRKDRTPPYEQYF. The full variable domain, in which reference TRBV5-1 and TRBJ2-7 provide the parts outside the CDR3, is KAGVTQTPRYLIKTRGQQVTLSCSPISGHRSVSWYQQTPGQGLQFLFEYFSETQRNKGNFPGRFSGRQFSNSRSEMNVSTLELGDSALYLCASRKDRTPPYEQYFGPGTRLTVT.

The CDR3 coding sequence is TGTGCCAGCAGCCCCAGGGCCTACCTCGACGCCGAGCAGTACTTC. It yields the protein CASSPRAYLDAEQYF. The chain is built from TRBV5-5 and TRBJ2-7; possible D gene TRBD1, 5 bases. The CDR3 is 15 amino acids. CDR1 and CDR2 from the germline V gene are SGHKS and YYEKEE (reference sequence). V lost 4 bases, J lost 6 bases, and 20 bases lay in between. Drawing the rest from reference TRBV5-5 and TRBJ2-7, the complete variable domain is DAGVTQSPTHLIKTRGQQVTLRCSPISGHKSVSWYQQVLGQGPQFIFQYYEKEERGRGNFPDRFSARQFPNYSSELNVNALLLGDSALYLCASSPRAYLDAEQYFGPGTRLTVT.

The V and J genes are TRBV5-1 and TRBJ2-2; D possibly corresponds to TRBD2 (5 bases). Germline V lookup: CDR1 SGHRS, CDR2 YFSETQ. V lost 0 bases and J lost 4, with 7 bases in between. This CDR3 region has 14 residues. CDR3 DNA: TGCGCCAGCAGCTTGGGGCGGGTCACCGGGGAGCTGTTTTTT. Its translation is CASSLGRVTGELFF.

The V call is TRBV3-1 (or the pseudogene TRBV3-2), the J call TRBJ1-3; no clear D. CDR1 LGHDT and CDR2 YNNKEL come from the germline V gene (reference sequence). The CDR3 has 16 amino acids. V lost 3 bases and J lost 0, with 12 bases in between. The CDR3 is CASSQGRSFSGNTIYF. The CDR3 DNA follows: TGTGCCAGCAGCCAGGGCAGGTCCTTCTCTGGAAACACCATATATTTT.

The chain carries TRBV28 and TRBJ2-5; tentatively, D is TRBD2 (7 bases). Germline V gives CDR1 MDHEN, CDR2 SYDVKM. V was shortened by 5 bases and J by 5 bases, with 12 bases between the two germline ends. The length of the CDR3 is 13 residues. CDR3 in DNA: TGTGCCAGCAGTAGGGGGGGGCCGGAGACCCAGTACTTC. Protein: CASSRGGPETQYF.